A selection of T cell receptor beta chains follows, all from one sample in a study of blood T cell repertoires in COVID-19. Method: immunoSEQ multiplex PCR; TCRdb's copy keeps in-frame clones and lacks some. The sample has roughly 300,000 clones; more than 75% are singletons. Sequencing input: peripheral blood. The receptors stem from a woman aged 45-65 years with acute or convalescent COVID-19. The conserved cysteine and the conserved F or W are not part of the CDR3 here.

j_call | v_call | cdr3_aa
TRBJ2-3 | TRBV11-3 | ASSLDGQNTDTQY
TRBJ2-5 | TRBV5-1 | ASSSGLAGVETQY
TRBJ2-1 | TRBV4-2 | ASSQAPSGVLYNEQF
TRBJ2-1 | TRBV6-5 | ASSYSSGNYNEQF
TRBJ1-3 | TRBV5-6 | ASTQGLASGNTIY
TRBJ1-5 | TRBV3-1/TRBV3-2 | ASSQEGTGNQPQH
TRBJ1-2 | TRBV27 | ASSPRTGDNYGYT
TRBJ2-7 | TRBV6-5 | ASSLVGQGYEQY
TRBJ1-1 | TRBV7-9 | ASSLQGADTEAF
TRBJ2-3 | TRBV6-5 | ASSQRGQTDTQY
TRBJ2-5 | TRBV15 | ATSRGRNQETQY
TRBJ2-4 | TRBV5-1 | ASSSQDLASGNIQY
TRBJ1-6 | TRBV5-1 | ASSISGESGGSPLH
TRBJ1-1 | TRBV6-1 | ASSEQGVTEAF
TRBJ2-5 | TRBV5-1 | ASSTVPGLAEETQY
TRBJ1-1 | TRBV6-1 | ASSELRQGRDTEAF
TRBJ2-7 | TRBV14 | ASSSRGYEQY
TRBJ2-5 | TRBV15 | ATSRIAGRGETQY
TRBJ2-7 | TRBV27 | ASRTARRGRRYEQY
TRBJ2-1 | TRBV5-1 | ASSATPGWGHEQF
TRBJ2-5 | TRBV3-1/TRBV3-2 | ASGDWHKETQY
TRBJ1-1 | TRBV5-1 | ASSWSTDTEAF
TRBJ2-7 | TRBV18 | ASSPNRQAEQY
TRBJ1-1 | TRBV28 | ASSLSRGGRNTEAF
TRBJ1-4 | TRBV7-9 | ASSLRTTGTEKLF
TRBJ2-3 | TRBV6-6 | ASSSRLAGFTDTQY
TRBJ1-4 | TRBV19 | ASSKGQGGEKLF
TRBJ1-4 | TRBV12-3/TRBV12-4 | ASSLREKLF
TRBJ2-5 | TRBV5-1 | ASSSGTGEETQY